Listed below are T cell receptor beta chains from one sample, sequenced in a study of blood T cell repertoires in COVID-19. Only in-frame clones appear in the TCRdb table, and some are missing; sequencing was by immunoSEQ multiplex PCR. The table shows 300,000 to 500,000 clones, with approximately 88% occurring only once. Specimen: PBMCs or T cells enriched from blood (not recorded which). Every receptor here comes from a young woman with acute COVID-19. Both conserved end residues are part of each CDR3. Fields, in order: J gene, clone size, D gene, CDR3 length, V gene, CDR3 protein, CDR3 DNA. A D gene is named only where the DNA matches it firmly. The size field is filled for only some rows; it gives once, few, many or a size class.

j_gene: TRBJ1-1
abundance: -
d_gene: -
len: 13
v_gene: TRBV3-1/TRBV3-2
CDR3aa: CASSLLGSRTTFF
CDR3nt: TGTGCCAGCAGCCTTCTGGGGAGCCGGACGACTTTCTTT

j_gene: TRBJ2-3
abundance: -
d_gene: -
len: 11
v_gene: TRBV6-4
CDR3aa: CASRSGGTQYF
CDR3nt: TGTGCCAGCAGGAGCGGAGGGACGCAGTATTTT

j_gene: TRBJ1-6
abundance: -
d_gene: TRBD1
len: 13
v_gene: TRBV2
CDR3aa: CASRGQFYSPLHF
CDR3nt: TGTGCCAGCAGGGGACAGTTCTATTCACCCCTCCACTTT

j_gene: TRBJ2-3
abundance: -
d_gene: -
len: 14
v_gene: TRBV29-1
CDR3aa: CSARGDIGTDTQYF
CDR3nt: TGCAGCGCCAGGGGGGACATCGGCACAGATACGCAGTATTTT

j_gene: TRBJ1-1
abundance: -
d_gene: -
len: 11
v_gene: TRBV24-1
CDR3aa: CATSDSTEAFF
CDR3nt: TGTGCCACCAGTGACAGCACTGAAGCTTTCTTT

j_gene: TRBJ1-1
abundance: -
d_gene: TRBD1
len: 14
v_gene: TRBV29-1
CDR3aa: CSVVGQHMNTEAFF
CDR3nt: TGCAGCGTTGTGGGACAGCACATGAACACTGAAGCTTTCTTT

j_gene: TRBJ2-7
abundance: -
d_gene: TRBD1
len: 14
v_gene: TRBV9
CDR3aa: CASSAWTGNYEQYF
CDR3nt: TGTGCCAGCAGCGCGTGGACAGGGAACTACGAGCAGTACTTC

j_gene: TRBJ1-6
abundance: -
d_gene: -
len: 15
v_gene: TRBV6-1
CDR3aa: CASSDWGPYNSPLHF
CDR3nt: TGTGCCAGCAGTGATTGGGGCCCCTATAATTCACCCCTCCACTTT

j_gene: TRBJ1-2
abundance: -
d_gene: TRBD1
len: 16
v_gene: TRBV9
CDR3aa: CASSVSGQGVGDGYTF
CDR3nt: TGTGCCAGCAGCGTATCCGGACAGGGGGTGGGAGATGGCTACACCTTC

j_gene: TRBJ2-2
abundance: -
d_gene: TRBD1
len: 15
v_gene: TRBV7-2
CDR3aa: CASSPTGGRTGELFF
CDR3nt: TGTGCCAGCAGCCCGACAGGGGGTAGAACCGGGGAGCTGTTTTTT

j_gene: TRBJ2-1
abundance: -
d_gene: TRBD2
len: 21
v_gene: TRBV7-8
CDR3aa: CASSLNAELAGVLRSYNEQFF
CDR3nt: TGTGCCAGCAGCTTAAACGCGGAACTAGCGGGGGTTCTCCGGTCCTACAATGAGCAGTTCTTC

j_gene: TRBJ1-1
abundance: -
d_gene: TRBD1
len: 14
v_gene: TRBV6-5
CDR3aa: CASSYSDRGLMAFF
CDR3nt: TGTGCCAGCAGTTACTCGGACAGGGGACTGATGGCTTTCTTT

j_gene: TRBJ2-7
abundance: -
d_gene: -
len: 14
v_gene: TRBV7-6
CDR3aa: CASSLERSSYEQYF
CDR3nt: TGTGCCAGCAGCTTAGAAAGGAGCTCCTACGAGCAGTACTTC

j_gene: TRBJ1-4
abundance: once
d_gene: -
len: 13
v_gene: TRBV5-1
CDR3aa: CASSSSGGEKLFF
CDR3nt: TGCGCCAGCAGCTCTTCCGGGGGGGAAAAACTGTTTTTT

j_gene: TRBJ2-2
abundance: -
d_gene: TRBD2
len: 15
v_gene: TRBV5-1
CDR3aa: CASSLIAGGTGELFF
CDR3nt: TGCGCCAGCAGCTTAATAGCGGGAGGCACCGGGGAGCTGTTTTTT

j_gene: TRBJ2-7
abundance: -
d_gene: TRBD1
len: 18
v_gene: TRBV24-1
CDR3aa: CATSDSKPGQGALYEQYF
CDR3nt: TGTGCCACCAGTGACTCGAAACCGGGACAGGGGGCACTCTACGAGCAGTACTTC

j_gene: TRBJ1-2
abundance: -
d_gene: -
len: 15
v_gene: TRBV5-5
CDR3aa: CASSSTGVPTYGYTF
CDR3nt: TGTGCCAGCAGCTCGACAGGAGTGCCAACCTATGGCTACACCTTC

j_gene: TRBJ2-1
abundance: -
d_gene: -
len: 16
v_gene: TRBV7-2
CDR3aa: CASSPRRRQSYNEQFF
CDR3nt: TGTGCCAGCAGCCCCCGTCGGCGGCAGTCCTACAATGAGCAGTTCTTC

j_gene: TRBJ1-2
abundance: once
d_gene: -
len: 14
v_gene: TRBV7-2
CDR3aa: CASSLLGQNYGYTF
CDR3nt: TGTGCCAGCAGCTTACTAGGACAGAACTATGGCTACACCTTC

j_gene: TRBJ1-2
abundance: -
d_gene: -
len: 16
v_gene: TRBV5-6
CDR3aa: CASSPDTGGRVYGYTF
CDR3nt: TGTGCCAGCAGCCCCGACACGGGGGGGCGCGTCTATGGCTACACCTTC

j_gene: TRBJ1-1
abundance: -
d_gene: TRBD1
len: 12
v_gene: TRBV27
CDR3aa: CASRTGGTEAFF
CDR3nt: TGTGCCAGCAGAACAGGGGGCACTGAAGCTTTCTTT

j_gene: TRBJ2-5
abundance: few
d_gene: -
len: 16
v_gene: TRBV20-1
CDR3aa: CSASKPRDFQRETQYF
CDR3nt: TGCAGTGCTAGTAAACCCCGGGACTTCCAGAGGGAGACCCAGTACTTC

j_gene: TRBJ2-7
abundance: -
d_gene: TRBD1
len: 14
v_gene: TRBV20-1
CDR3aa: CSASRRGITYEQYF
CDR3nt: TGCAGTGCTAGTCGCAGGGGGATCACCTACGAGCAGTACTTC

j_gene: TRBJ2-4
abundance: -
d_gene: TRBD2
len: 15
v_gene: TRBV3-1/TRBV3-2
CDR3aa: CASSIGLAGVNIQYF
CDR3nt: TGTGCCAGCAGCATAGGCCTGGCGGGGGTTAACATTCAGTACTTC

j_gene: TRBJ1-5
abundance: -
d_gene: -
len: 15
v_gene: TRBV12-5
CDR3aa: CASGLGRTEGVPQHF
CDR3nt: TGTGCTAGTGGTTTGGGCAGGACAGAGGGTGTGCCCCAGCATTTT

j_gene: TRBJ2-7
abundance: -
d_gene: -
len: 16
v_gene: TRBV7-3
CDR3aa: CASSLTRARVSYEQYF
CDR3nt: TGTGCCAGCAGCTTAACGCGGGCAAGGGTCTCCTACGAGCAGTACTTC

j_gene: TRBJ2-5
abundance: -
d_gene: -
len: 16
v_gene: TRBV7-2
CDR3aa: CASSLVGWQGSGTQYF
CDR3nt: TGTGCCAGCAGCTTAGTTGGTTGGCAGGGCTCCGGGACCCAGTACTTC

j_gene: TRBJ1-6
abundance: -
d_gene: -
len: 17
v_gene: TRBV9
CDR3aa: CASSVGGGVTYNSPLHF
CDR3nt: TGTGCCAGCAGCGTAGGGGGGGGAGTTACCTATAATTCACCCCTCCACTTT

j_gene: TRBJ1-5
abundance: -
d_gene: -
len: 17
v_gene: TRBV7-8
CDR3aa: CASSVGSSLNSNQPQHF
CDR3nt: TGTGCCAGCAGCGTGGGCAGTTCCCTTAATAGCAATCAGCCCCAGCATTTT

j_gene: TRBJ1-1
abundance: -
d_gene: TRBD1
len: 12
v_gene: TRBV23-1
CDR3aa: CAGRGRNTEAFF
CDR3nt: TGCGCCGGCAGGGGGCGGAACACTGAAGCTTTCTTT

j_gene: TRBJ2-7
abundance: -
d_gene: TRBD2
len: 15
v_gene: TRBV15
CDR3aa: CATRRSSGGAAEQYF
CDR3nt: TGTGCCACCAGGCGAAGTAGCGGGGGAGCTGCCGAGCAGTACTTC

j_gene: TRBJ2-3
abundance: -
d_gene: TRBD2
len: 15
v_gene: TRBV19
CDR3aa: CASRGRDQLTDTQYF
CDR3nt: TGTGCCAGTAGGGGGAGGGACCAACTCACAGATACGCAGTATTTT

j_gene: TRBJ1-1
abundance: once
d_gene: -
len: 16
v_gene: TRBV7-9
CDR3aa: CASSGGSGRSLAEAFF
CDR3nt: TGTGCCAGCAGCGGGGGGTCGGGCCGATCACTGGCTGAAGCTTTCTTT